The 23 T cell receptor beta chains listed next were all sequenced from one sample in a study of shared clonotypes between healthy human individuals. Measured with immunoSEQ multiplex PCR; TCRdb has only the in-frame clones, and not every one. The sample lists roughly 2.2 million clones; 92% were seen once. Material: naive CD4+ T cells from PBMCs. The subset here: CD45RA+ positively selected. The origin of the receptors is a man aged 18 to 29 in good health. Some clones in this sample may be carry-over from other donors' samples.

V is TRBV6-4 and J is TRBJ1-2; no clear D gene. Trimming took off 5 bases at V and 3 bases at J, with 16 bases between the two ends. This CDR3 is 15 amino acids long. Germline CDR1 reads MRHNA; CDR2 reads SNTAGT. The CDR3, as DNA: TGTGCCAGCAGTCCCCGGAGGGATGGCGACTATGGCTACACCTTC. Translating it yields CASSPRRDGDYGYTF.

This chain uses TRBV10-2 with TRBJ1-2; TRBD1 matches 9 bases. Germline assignment: CDR1 WSHSY and CDR2 SAAADI. The CDR3 spans 14 residues. J lost 6 bases, V lost 2 bases, and 4 bases had no gene match. The CDR3 region is CASSEGTGYHGYTF. The CDR3 DNA is TGCGCCAGCAGTGAGGGGACAGGGTATCATGGCTACACCTTC.

The chain has TRBV5-6 and TRBJ2-7, with 10 nucleotides matching TRBD1. Looked up from germline, CDR1 is SGHDT and CDR2 is YYEEEE. The length of the CDR3 is 15 residues. J gave up 7 bases and V 4 bases, and 11 bases lay outside the gene matches. In nucleotides, the CDR3 is TGTGCCAGCAGCCCTAGGACAGGGGGGATGGGGGAGCAGTACTTC. Protein sequence: CASSPRTGGMGEQYF.

This clone was counted a few times. The V call is TRBV6-4, the J call TRBJ2-1, with D perhaps TRBD2 (6 bases). In germline, CDR1 is MRHNA, CDR2 SNTAGT. The CDR3 loop spans 13 amino acids. Trimming removed 3 bases at V and 8 bases at J, with 11 bases between. DNA for the CDR3: TGTGCCAGCAGTGAGGAACTAGCCGATGAGCAGTTCTTC. Translating it yields CASSEELADEQFF.

Only one count was recorded for this clone. V gene TRBV7-2 combines with J gene TRBJ1-2; tentative D call: TRBD1 (5 bases). The V and J ends lost 5 bases and 6 bases respectively, with 13 bases between them. This CDR3 is built from 13 residues. Germline V lookup: CDR1 SGHTA, CDR2 FQGNSA. The CDR3: CASSPGPPDGYTF. In DNA form, the CDR3 reads TGTGCCAGCAGCCCAGGGCCCCCCGATGGCTACACCTTC.

V and J are TRBV7-9 and TRBJ2-5; a weak D match, TRBD1 (5 bases). The germline gives CDR1 SEHNR, CDR2 FQNEAQ (reference sequence). V lost 5 bases and J 2 bases, leaving 15 bases between the germline ends. The CDR3 consists of 15 residues. The CDR3 nucleotides are TGTGCCAGCAGCGCGGTCGCAGGGCCTCAAGAGACCCAGTACTTC. Translating it yields CASSAVAGPQETQYF.

The chain is built from TRBV6-1 and TRBJ2-3; 8 nucleotides line up with TRBD2. V dropped 2 bases and J dropped 2; count of bases not matched to a gene: 3. Germline CDR1 MNHNS, CDR2 SASEGT. There are 15 residues in the CDR3. CDR3 in amino acids: CASSELLADTDTQYF. CDR3 in DNA: TGTGCCAGCAGTGAATTACTAGCGGACACAGATACGCAGTATTTT.

This chain uses TRBV28 with TRBJ1-2; possibly TRBD1 for D (6 bases). Germline-derived CDR1 and CDR2 are MDHEN and SYDVKM. Trimming removed 4 bases at V and 8 bases at J, with 11 bases between. The CDR3 runs 12 residues. The CDR3 nucleotides are TGTGCCAGCAGTTCCACAGGGCAGGGCTACACCTTC. Translation gives CASSSTGQGYTF.

This rearrangement joins TRBV11-2 to TRBJ1-5; 9 bases align to TRBD1. The germline V gene encodes CDR1 SGHAT and CDR2 FQNNGV. The V and J ends lost 4 bases and 7 bases, in that order; junction bases with no gene match: 5. The CDR3 totals 14 residues. The CDR3 here is CASSSGQGRQPQHF. CDR3 sequence (DNA): TGTGCCAGCAGCTCGGGACAGGGAAGGCAGCCCCAGCATTTT.

This clone has just one count. The chain has TRBV7-3 and TRBJ2-1, with 14 positions matching TRBD2. The CDR3 consists of 16 residues. Trimming took 5 bases from V and 8 from J; bases not matched to a gene: 8. The germline gives CDR1 SGHTA, CDR2 FQGTGA. The chain's CDR3 is CASSPRTSGRRDEQFF. The DNA of the CDR3 is TGTGCCAGCAGCCCTAGGACTAGCGGGAGGAGGGATGAGCAGTTCTTC.

The V call is TRBV7-9, the J call TRBJ1-4; no reliable D call. Looked up from germline, CDR1 is SEHNR and CDR2 is FQNEAQ (reference sequence). Trimming stripped 1 base from V and 4 bases from J, with 13 bases between. The CDR3 has 16 residues. The CDR3 reads CASSLGPPVYNEKLFF. In DNA form, the CDR3 reads TGTGCCAGCAGCTTAGGCCCTCCGGTTTATAATGAAAAACTGTTTTTT.

This clone was detected only once. This sequence joins TRBV7-3 and TRBJ1-1; 8 bases fit TRBD1. V was clipped by 3 bases and J by 7 bases; unmatched bases: 4. This CDR3 region has 13 residues. The germline V gene has CDR1 SGHTA and CDR2 FQGTGA. The CDR3 is CASSLWTGSEAFF. Here the CDR3 DNA reads TGTGCCAGCAGCTTGTGGACAGGGAGTGAAGCTTTCTTT.

Notes on this clone: Other DNA sequences from this sample encode an identical CDR3 as well. This chain's CDR3 is CASSPDRNYGYTF. In DNA form, the CDR3 reads TGTGCCAGCAGTCCTGACAGAAACTATGGCTACACCTTC. The rearrangement joins TRBV5-6 to TRBJ1-2; D is perhaps TRBD1 (5 bases). The CDR3 contains 13 residues. In germline, CDR1 is SGHDT, CDR2 YYEEEE. V lost 5 bases and J lost 2, with 10 bases in between.

The chain joins TRBV5-6 to TRBJ1-3; D not resolved. Germline CDR1 SGHDT, CDR2 YYEEEE. V lost 4 bases, J lost 0 bases, and 17 bases lay in between. This CDR3 is 17 amino acids long. The DNA for the CDR3 is TGTGCCAGCAGCGGATGGGTTTCAACCTTCTCTGGAAACACCATATATTTT. Its protein product is CASSGWVSTFSGNTIYF.

The rearrangement uses TRBV5-1 and TRBJ2-2, with unresolved D. The V end was cut by 4 bases, the J end by 6 bases, with 10 bases between. The CDR3 runs to 13 residues. Germline CDR1 SGHRS, CDR2 YFSETQ. CDR3 amino acids: CASSPRVAGELFF. The CDR3 DNA follows: TGCGCCAGCAGCCCGCGAGTGGCCGGGGAGCTGTTTTTT. Full variable domain (outside the CDR3, taken from reference TRBV5-1 and TRBJ2-2): KAGVTQTPRYLIKTRGQQVTLSCSPISGHRSVSWYQQTPGQGLQFLFEYFSETQRNKGNFPGRFSGRQFSNSRSEMNVSTLELGDSALYLCASSPRVAGELFFGEGSRLTVL.

In its sample, this clone was seen a few times. V gene TRBV6-5 combines with J gene TRBJ2-1, with no clear D. The CDR3 is 15 residues long. The V gene lost 2 bases and the J gene lost 7 bases, with 15 bases spanning the gap. Germline V gene lookup returns CDR1 MNHEY and CDR2 SVGAGI. CDR3 in DNA: TGTGCCAGCAGTTACGTGGGCTTAGGTCCTAATGAGCAGTTCTTC. It is translated as CASSYVGLGPNEQFF.

The V call is TRBV6-5, the J call TRBJ1-4; D gene uncertain. Per germline, CDR1 MNHEY and CDR2 SVGAGI. The CDR3 is made up of 13 amino acids. Trimming left V 6 bases short and J 8 bases short, with 13 bases between. This chain's CDR3 is CASSPTRREKLFF. The CDR3 DNA reads as TGTGCCAGCAGCCCCACCAGAAGGGAAAAACTGTTTTTT.

The chain links TRBV28 to TRBJ1-1; D unclear. The CDR3 has 13 residues. V lost 7 bases and J lost 4, with 13 bases in between. Germline CDR1 and CDR2: MDHEN and SYDVKM. This CDR3 is CASNLRRSTEAFF. The CDR3 coding sequence is TGTGCCAGCAACCTCCGCCGGAGCACTGAAGCTTTCTTT.

CDR3 in amino acids: CASSLDRLLTDTQYF. CDR3 sequence (DNA): TGTGCCAGCAGCTTGGACAGACTCCTCACAGATACGCAGTATTTT. This chain joins TRBV5-4 and TRBJ2-3; D remains ambiguous. This CDR3 is built from 15 residues. CDR1 SGHNT and CDR2 YYREEE come from the germline V gene (reference sequence). Trimming removed 0 bases from V and 2 bases from J, with 10 bases in between.

This clone has just one count. J is TRBJ1-6 and V is TRBV6-1; D is ambiguous. The germline gives CDR1 MNHNS, CDR2 SASEGT. CDR3 size: 13 residues. Between the trimmed V and J ends, which lost 7 bases and 7 bases, there was a span of 11 bases. For the CDR3, the DNA is TGTGCCAGCACCCTTGGCCCCAATTCACCCCTCCACTTT. Amino acid sequence: CASTLGPNSPLHF.

This clone was seen just once. This chain connects TRBV6-5 to TRBJ1-4; the D is unclear. This CDR3 has 13 amino acids. Per germline, CDR1 MNHEY and CDR2 SVGAGI. The germline V and J ends were trimmed by 6 bases and 2 bases, with 7 bases remaining between them. In DNA, the CDR3 is TGTGCCAGCAGCGGAGGCACTAATGAAAAACTGTTTTTT. It translates to CASSGGTNEKLFF.

This clone was seen a single time. This rearrangement joins TRBV7-6 to TRBJ2-6; D is possibly TRBD2 (6 bases). This CDR3 has 17 residues. In germline, CDR1 is SGHVS, CDR2 FNYEAQ. V lost 5 bases, J lost 0 bases, and 14 bases lay in between. The CDR3 sequence: CASSPEWRGSGANVLTF. The CDR3 DNA sequence: TGTGCCAGCAGCCCCGAGTGGAGGGGCTCTGGGGCCAACGTCCTGACTTTC.

V is TRBV27 and J is TRBJ2-3; a possible D gene is TRBD1 (5 bases). CDR3 length equals 16 residues. From germline, CDR1 is MNHEY and CDR2 SMNVEV (reference sequence). V lost 2 bases to trimming and J lost 2 bases, with 14 bases between them. CDR3 in amino acids: CASSLVRQWATDTQYF. The CDR3 DNA reads TGTGCCAGCAGTTTAGTACGACAGTGGGCCACAGATACGCAGTATTTT.